This TCR beta chain was retrieved from a study of cytomegalovirus exposure and HLA in healthy donors listed by TCRdb under 2017. As for the study more broadly: An earlier analysis of some 620 of the donors reported 276 Gb of sequence data and 100 million to 120 million unique TCR beta sequences obtained from about 170 million T cells. An early release covering roughly 640 HLA-typed donors comprised about 310 gigabases of sequencing data and tens of millions of unique TCR sequences. Of the roughly 400 genotyped donors, around 81% fell in the genetic ancestry cluster associated with self-reported Caucasian donors. The aim of the study was to test whether cataloging public T cell receptors could identify signatures of past pathogen exposure. Using immunosequencing, the study profiled T cell repertoires from fewer than 850 subjects and related those repertoires to cytomegalovirus serostatus. Besides the first cohort of hundreds of subjects, a separate validation cohort made up of roughly 130 different subjects was used. High-throughput TCR immunosequencing, statistical association of individual TCRs with disease status, and machine learning were combined to predict cytomegalovirus infection status. In a later analysis, previously published TCR beta repertoires from more than 500 donors were re-analyzed and high-resolution HLA genotyping was added so that TCR occurrence patterns could be studied. Rather than drawing on any new phenotypic data, the later analysis identified candidate immune exposures from TCR beta sequences and the way those sequences occurred across donors. To decide whether each TCR beta V gene segment behaved as functional or pseudogenic, an earlier analysis of fewer than 750 of the donors relied on high-throughput TCR beta sequencing. Alongside the repertoire data, information on donor age, sex, ethnicity and CMV serostatus was compiled. A later genetic analysis took genome-wide SNP genotypes for about three fifths of the 666 donors and used that subset as a discovery cohort. All discovery cohort repertoires had been generated on a single sequencing platform. HLA typing included class I and class II loci at four-digit resolution. Typing coverage differed by locus: A, B, C, DRB1 and DQB1 were typed in roughly 620-630 donors, DQA1 in about 500, DPA1 in roughly 590, and DPB1 in just under 490. About 5 DR-DQ haplotypes were handled as single units for association and clustering, since linkage in the cohort was strong. Among several hundred genotyped donors of the cohort, an average of approximately 240,000 unique TCR beta nucleotide sequences was sequenced per donor, of which roughly 18% were non-productive. Study-wide findings and limitations: A total of 164 TCR beta chains were listed by the study as associated with cytomegalovirus. Across donors, most TCR sequences were observed very rarely, whereas some public TCRs were present in many individuals. In a later analysis, most CMV-associated TCR beta chains were found to appear HLA-restricted, with HLA associations seemingly driven largely by CMV exposure. According to a later genetic analysis, donors in an Asian-associated ancestry cluster had fewer N-insertions in productive TCRs than the roughly 670-donor mean. Some IMGT-functional V segments, including TRBV6-2 and TRBV6-3, could not be told apart with the 87-base-pair reads, so those segments were excluded. A later analysis reported that several top co-occurrence clusters appeared linked to parvovirus B19, influenza, CMV and Epstein-Barr virus. An earlier analysis of several hundred of the donors showed that most TCR beta V segments appeared in productive rearrangements either about 87% or about 30% of the time, which broadly matched IMGT annotations. When HLA alleles, especially DR and DQ, strongly co-occurred, attributing TCR associations to individual alleles was difficult. CMV serostatus was the only immune exposure information available for the cohort. A later analysis associated approximately 17,000 TCR beta sequences with specific HLA alleles at a false discovery rate of 0.05. Because HLA typing was missing for some donors at each locus, association tests included only the typed subset. This cohort had only TCR beta chains sequenced, and the lack of alpha or paired-chain data limited which features could be detected. A cluster of highly shared sequence variants was judged likely to be a technical artifact of the sequencing pipeline. A later analysis found that HLA-associated TCR beta chains were more clonally expanded and had lower generation probabilities than equally common non-associated chains. In both the original and validation cohorts, the classifier was reported to diagnose cytomegalovirus status with high specificity and sensitivity. In a later genetic analysis, a missense DCLRE1C variant was associated with V-gene and J-gene trimming of TCR beta chains, and the association was replicated in an independent cohort. The authors suggested that the approach could potentially be extended to other disease states and immunological phenotypes. A few of the identified cytomegalovirus-associated TCR beta chains were confirmed in vitro to be specific for cytomegalovirus antigens. According to a later analysis, TCR association rates differed among HLA loci, with DRB1 alleles showing the most associated TCRs and HLA-C alleles showing the fewest. Presence/absence analyses assumed roughly uniform sequencing depth across donors, an assumption that may not hold. Some 15 rarely observed V segments, including chromosome 9 orphons, were excluded from the earlier analysis of some 590 of the donors because counts were too low. Correlated functional status among segregating V segments might reflect linkage disequilibrium, but an unknown experimental factor could not be ruled out. A further reported finding was that TCR beta sequences accurately predicted the HLA-A and HLA-B alleles for most subjects in the first cohort.

Measured from the cysteine to the phenylalanine, the CDR3 is 16 residues long. Only CDR3 DNA is held: 48 bases, read in frame from base 1. Taken from the germline V gene (reference sequence), the CDR1 and CDR2 loops are LNHDA and SQIVND. V is pared back by 3 bases and J by 3 bases, with 15 bases lying between the germline termini. The cohort was made up of about 610 healthy bone marrow donors. At the time of sampling, every cohort member was nominally healthy, though immune exposures that went unrecorded were likely present. The donor tested CMV seropositive and was one of the 289 seropositive cohort members. A peripheral blood sample was provided by each donor, and peripheral blood mononuclear cells were used for TCR beta sequencing. The Qiagen DNeasy Blood Extraction Kit was used to extract genomic DNA from the blood cell samples. The library was made by the immunoSEQ multiplex PCR assay. For the multiplex PCR, a mixture combining 60 forward primers for TCR Vbeta segments and 13 reverse primers for TCR Jbeta segments was used. The CDR3 region of rearranged TCR beta genes was amplified from genomic DNA with a multiplex PCR assay. On the Illumina HiSeq System, the amplified TCR beta libraries were sequenced as 87-base-pair reads. The authors' pipeline ran thus. Across the 500 to 700 repertoires, a later analysis counted some 81 million unique TCR beta chains, approximately 12 million of which were shared by at least two donors. Raw reads were error-corrected and collapsed into unique sequences by a nearest-neighbor algorithm in which closely related sequences were merged to remove PCR and sequencing errors. CDR3 sequences were aligned to IMGT reference sequences to assign V, D and J gene segments. For a sequence to be retained, at least a six-nucleotide match to both a V gene segment and a J gene segment was required. Rearrangements were classified as productive when the CDR3 lacked stop codons and remained in frame with V and J, and all other rearrangements were classified as non-productive. Following IMGT convention, CDR3 was defined as the stretch from the second conserved V-encoded cysteine to the conserved J-encoded phenylalanine. Sequences without an unambiguous match to a single V gene segment were excluded from the earlier analysis of about 640 of the donors. In an earlier analysis of several hundred of the donors, V segments were called functional above 56.7% productive rearrangements and were called segregating when the between-donor standard deviation exceeded 5%. A statistical classification framework was built for diagnosing cytomegalovirus status from the catalog of TCR beta chain sequences. V and J gene assignment, in a later analysis, came from comparing TCR nucleotide sequences with IMGT/GENE-DB human TR gene sequences. The TCRdist pipeline was used in a later analysis to assign CDR3 sequences and most-parsimonious VDJ recombination scenarios. In a later analysis, each TCR beta chain was defined by its CDR3 amino acid sequence together with its V-gene family, and reads without a unique V-gene family were excluded. To address suspected cross-contamination and a sequencing artifact, a later analysis removed some 620 highly shared, low-generation-probability nucleotide sequences. A later analysis calculated a clonal expansion index for each public chain from normalized within-repertoire ranks of inferred template counts. A later analysis computed generation probabilities with a VDJ recombination model fitted to out-of-frame rearrangements, and checked the results against IGoR. In a later analysis, hypergeometric tests were used to score TCR-TCR, TCR-HLA and TCR-CMV co-occurrence, with a repertoire-size bias correction applied to TCR pairs. False discovery rates were estimated in a later analysis by permuting HLA or CMV assignments 20 times. In a later analysis, co-occurring TCRs were grouped using DBSCAN, with TCRdist sequence similarity added in when clustering inside HLA-allele-positive subsets. For co-occurrence clustering, repertoires with fewer than 30,000 or more than 120,000 public chains were excluded, along with roughly 5 repertoires with anomalous nucleotide sharing. TCRdb obtained this table from immuneACCESS and retained in-frame rearrangements with V and J assigned. These tables miss some clones; where compared with another copy, unresolved V genes account for less than half of the shortfall, and the remainder is unexplained. That table furnishes V, J and clone size, whereas the DNA furnished D and trimming. For this sample the table gives over 70,000 clones, of which about 70% were detected only once. Around 10% of the sample goes to the ten largest clones.

This clone was picked up one time. Which antigen it targets is not known. The input lacks base qualities; no much larger clone sits a single base away. What was sequenced was PBMCs. The receptor was derived from a woman aged 50 to 60 in good health and CMV-seropositive. The rearrangement combines TRBV19 with TRBJ1-5; there is no confident call for the D gene. The CDR3 amino acid sequence is: CASSIPGRGDNQPQHF. The sequenced DNA is TGTGCCAGTAGTATCCCCGGAAGAGGCGACAATCAGCCCCAGCATTTT.